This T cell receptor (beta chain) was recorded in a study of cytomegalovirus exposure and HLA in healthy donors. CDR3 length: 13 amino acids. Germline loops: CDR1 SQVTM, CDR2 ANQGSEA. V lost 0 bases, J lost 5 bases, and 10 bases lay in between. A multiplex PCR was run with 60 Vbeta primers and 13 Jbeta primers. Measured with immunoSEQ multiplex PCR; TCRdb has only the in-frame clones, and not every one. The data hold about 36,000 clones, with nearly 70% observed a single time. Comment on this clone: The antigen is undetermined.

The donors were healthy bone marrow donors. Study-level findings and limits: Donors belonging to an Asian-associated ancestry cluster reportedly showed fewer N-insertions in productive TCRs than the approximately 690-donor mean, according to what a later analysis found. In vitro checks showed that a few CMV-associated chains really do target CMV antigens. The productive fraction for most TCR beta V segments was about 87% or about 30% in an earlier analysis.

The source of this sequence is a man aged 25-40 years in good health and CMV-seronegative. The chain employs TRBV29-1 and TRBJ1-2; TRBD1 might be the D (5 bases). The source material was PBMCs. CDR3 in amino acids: CSVEDLGGYGYTF. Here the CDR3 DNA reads TGCAGCGTTGAAGATCTGGGGGGATATGGCTACACCTTC. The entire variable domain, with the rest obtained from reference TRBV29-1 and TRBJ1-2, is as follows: SAVISQKPSRDICQRGTSLTIQCQVDSQVTMMFWYRQQPGQSLTLIATANQGSEATYESGFVIDKFPISRPNLTFSTLTVSNMSPEDSSIYLCSVEDLGGYGYTFGSGTRLTVV.